One TCR beta chain is described in this entry. Distinct nucleotide sequences in the sample also encode this CDR3. The source of the sample is a study of blood T cell repertoires in COVID-19. TCRdb's copy holds only in-frame clones and misses some; the assay was immunoSEQ multiplex PCR. This sample has 300,000 to 450,000 clones, with 70% to 90% found just once. The CDR3 spans 13 residues. The germline CDR1 and CDR2 sequences are MNHEY and SMNVEV (reference sequence). V was pared by 6 bases and J by 1 base, with 10 bases between. The chain combines TRBV27 with TRBJ2-7; maybe TRBD1 (5 bases). This clonotype originated in a woman in her sixties or seventies with COVID-19, enrolled during active disease. The sequencing sample was made of peripheral blood. CDR3 coding DNA: TGTGCCAGCAGGCGTACAGGTTCCTACGAGCAGTACTTC. This sequence encodes CASRRTGSYEQYF.